The 16 T cell receptor beta chains given below trace back to one sample, sequenced in a study of T cell responses to AZD1222 COVID-19 vaccine. The assay was immunoSEQ multiplex PCR, and TCRdb's table has in-frame clones only and misses some. The data hold 100,000 to 150,000 clones, with 75% to 95% observed a single time. The sample consisted of peripheral blood, taken on day 0 of AZD1222 vaccination. The receptors here all came from an adult in good health.

V and J are TRBV27 and TRBJ1-2, with TRBD1 identical over 7 bases. The V gene's germline CDR1 is MNHEY and CDR2 SMNVEV (reference sequence). Trimming at V came to 4 bases and at J to 4 bases, leaving 6 bases not matched to a gene. The length of the CDR3 is 14 residues. CDR3: CASSSFQGGYGYTF. The DNA for the CDR3 is TGTGCCAGCAGTTCTTTCCAGGGGGGCTATGGCTACACCTTC.

The chain employs TRBV15 and TRBJ1-2, with D tentatively TRBD1 (6 bases). CDR3 length equals 14 residues. Trimming left V 5 bases short and J 4 bases short, with 14 bases between. Per germline, CDR1 LNHNV and CDR2 YYDKDF (reference sequence). This chain's CDR3 is CATSHGGASYGYTF. The CDR3 nucleotides are TGTGCCACCAGCCATGGGGGGGCAAGCTATGGCTACACCTTC.

The chain employs TRBV6-5 and TRBJ1-4; tentative D call: TRBD1 (5 bases). V was cut by 6 bases and J by 5 bases, with 13 bases left in between. CDR1 is MNHEY, CDR2 SVGAGI, per germline. The CDR3 is 14 amino acids. The CDR3 loop is CASRAGTLNEKLFF. CDR3 nucleotides: TGTGCCAGCAGGGCCGGGACCCTGAATGAAAAACTGTTTTTT.

Only a few counts were recorded for this clone. The rearrangement joins TRBV5-1 to TRBJ2-5; D remains ambiguous. CDR1 is SGHRS, CDR2 YFSETQ, per germline. The CDR3 contains 14 residues. Trimming stripped 1 base from V and 2 bases from J, with 9 bases between. The chain's CDR3 is CASSLTAAQETQYF. DNA for the CDR3: TGCGCCAGCAGCTTGACAGCCGCTCAAGAGACCCAGTACTTC.

The rearrangement joins TRBV29-1 to TRBJ1-6; D remains ambiguous. Germline-derived CDR1 and CDR2 are SQVTM and ANQGSEA. The V and J ends lost 4 bases and 7 bases respectively, with 11 bases between them. This CDR3 comprises 13 residues. CDR3 amino acids: CSVAQEVNSPLHF. The DNA of the CDR3 is TGCAGCGTTGCGCAGGAGGTAAATTCACCCCTCCACTTT.

This chain uses TRBV2 with TRBJ2-7; perhaps D is TRBD1 or TRBD2 (5 bases each). CDR3 size: 13 residues. V dropped 7 bases and J dropped 3 bases, with 13 bases sitting between them. In germline, CDR1 is SNHLY, CDR2 FYNNEI. CDR3 nucleotide sequence: TGTGCCAGCAACCGGGACCGAGACTACGAGCAGTACTTC. It is translated as CASNRDRDYEQYF.

V is TRBV4-1 and J is TRBJ2-1; 9 bases map to TRBD2. The CDR3 has 15 amino acids. Looked up from germline, CDR1 is MGHRA and CDR2 is YSYEKL. V shed 4 bases, J shed 8 bases, and the junction held 9 bases outside the gene matches. CDR3 sequence (DNA): TGCGCCAGCAGCCCCACTGGCGGGGGGGCCTATGAGCAGTTCTTC. Amino acid sequence: CASSPTGGGAYEQFF.

The chain recombines TRBV27 with TRBJ1-2; D remains unclear. CDR1 and CDR2 from the germline V gene are MNHEY and SMNVEV (reference sequence). The CDR3 is 13 amino acids. Trimming took 5 bases from V and 4 from J, leaving 11 bases between them. The CDR3 sequence: CASSNEYSYGYTF. The CDR3 DNA reads TGTGCCAGCAGTAATGAGTACAGCTATGGCTACACCTTC.

Here the CDR3 reads CASSSTGNTIYF. The CDR3 DNA is TGTGCCAGCAGTTCAACTGGAAACACCATATATTTT. The chain recombines TRBV6-2 or TRBV6-3 with TRBJ1-3; no clear D. V lost 4 bases, J lost 2 bases, and 3 bases lay in between. The CDR3 runs 12 residues. Germline CDR1 reads MNHEY; CDR2 reads SVGEGT.

The genes are TRBV4-2 and TRBJ2-1, with D perhaps TRBD2 (5 bases). The CDR3 runs 16 residues. CDR1 and CDR2 from the germline V gene are LGHNA and YNFKEQ. Trimming left V 0 bases short and J 5 bases short, with 14 bases between. For the CDR3, the DNA is TGTGCCAGCAGCCAAGATATGGGGAGCAAAAACAATGAGCAGTTCTTC. Amino acids: CASSQDMGSKNNEQFF.

The chain combines TRBV5-6 with TRBJ2-3; D is possibly TRBD2 (5 bases). The CDR3 has 15 amino acids. V was trimmed by 4 bases and J by 2 bases, leaving 14 bases between them. Germline V gene data show CDR1 as SGHDT and CDR2 as YYEEEE. The DNA of the CDR3 is TGTGCCAGCAGCCTTTTGGTCGGGGACACAGATACGCAGTATTTT. Amino acid sequence: CASSLLVGDTDTQYF.

The V call is TRBV15, the J call TRBJ2-7; D is uncertain. The V gene's germline CDR1 is LNHNV and CDR2 YYDKDF (reference sequence). The CDR3 totals 14 residues. V was pared by 0 bases and J by 2 bases, with 8 bases between. This CDR3 reads CATSRDPRTYEQYF. In nucleotides, the CDR3 is TGTGCCACCAGCAGAGACCCACGGACCTACGAGCAGTACTTC.

This clone has a handful of counts. The chain combines TRBV14 with TRBJ1-2; D not resolved. CDR1 SGHDN and CDR2 FVKESK come from the germline V gene. V was cut by 0 bases and J by 5 bases, with 13 bases left in between. The CDR3 consists of 15 residues. CDR3 amino acids: CASSQDSLTRYGYTF. DNA for the CDR3: TGTGCCAGCAGCCAAGACAGCCTAACTCGGTATGGCTACACCTTC.

This clone was seen only once. V is TRBV5-4 and J is TRBJ1-6; D remains unclear. CDR3 length equals 13 residues. Germline CDR1 is SGHNT and CDR2 is YYREEE (reference sequence). Trimming removed 3 bases at V and 9 bases at J, with 10 bases between. The DNA of the CDR3 is TGTGCCAGCAGCTCGGAGTTGGGTTCACCCCTCCACTTT. It yields the protein CASSSELGSPLHF.

The chain is built from TRBV10-1 and TRBJ2-7; D might be TRBD1 (6 bases). Germline V lookup: CDR1 WNHNN, CDR2 SYGVQD (reference sequence). The CDR3 extends over 16 amino acids. V was shortened by 0 bases and J by 3 bases, with 15 bases between the two germline ends. The CDR3 here is CASSESSQGSNYEQYF. CDR3 nucleotide sequence: TGCGCCAGCAGTGAGTCGAGTCAGGGGTCCAACTACGAGCAGTACTTC.

The rearrangement links TRBV19 to TRBJ2-1; 7 nucleotides match TRBD2. Germline assignment: CDR1 LNHDA and CDR2 SQIVND (reference sequence). CDR3 length: 14 residues. The trim removed 4 bases at V and 7 bases at J, leaving 7 bases unmatched. The CDR3 here is CASSNGGWVNEQFF. The CDR3 coding sequence is TGTGCCAGTAGTAACGGGGGGTGGGTGAATGAGCAGTTCTTC.